These 11 T cell receptor beta chains came from one sample sequenced in a study of PD-1 blockade in classical Hodgkin lymphoma. The time point denotes: newly diagnosed, previously untreated cHL patient sample. Produced via immunoSEQ multiplex PCR; TCRdb's table is partial and in-frame only. The data hold 25,000 to 35,000 clones, with 90% to 95% observed a single time. Sequenced material: peripheral blood mononuclear cells (PBMCs). These receptor sequences come from a human donor with classical Hodgkin lymphoma.

The genes are TRBV16 and TRBJ1-2, with 9 nucleotides matching TRBD1. This CDR3 has 14 amino acids. J lost 7 bases, V lost 0 bases, and 3 bases had no gene match. CDR1 and CDR2 (germline): KGHSY, FQNENV. CDR3 region: CASSQSRDRAGYTF. CDR3 in DNA: TGTGCCAGCAGCCAATCGAGGGACAGGGCTGGCTACACCTTC.

The V call is TRBV5-6, the J call TRBJ1-1; 7 bases agree with TRBD1. The germline V gene has CDR1 SGHDT and CDR2 YYEEEE. The CDR3 has 14 amino acids. Trimming removed 4 bases from V and 2 bases from J; junction bases left unmatched: 5. Here the CDR3 DNA reads TGTGCCAGCAGCAAGGGACAGCCTAACACTGAAGCTTTCTTT. This gives the protein CASSKGQPNTEAFF.

J is TRBJ1-4 and V is TRBV18; possible D gene TRBD1, 5 bases. The V and J ends lost 5 bases and 2 bases respectively, with 6 bases between them. The CDR3 is made up of 13 amino acids. Germline CDR1 is KGHSH and CDR2 is LQKENI. The CDR3 coding sequence is TGTGCCAGCTCATGGGGGACTAATGAAAAACTGTTTTTT. Protein sequence: CASSWGTNEKLFF.

CDR3 DNA: TGTGCCAGCAGCTTGAAGGGGAACTATGGCTACACCTTC. Translation: CASSLKGNYGYTF. The chain links TRBV5-4 to TRBJ1-2; TRBD1 is a possible D gene (5 bases). The germline gives CDR1 SGHNT, CDR2 YYREEE (reference sequence). This CDR3 contains 13 residues. The V and J ends lost 1 base and 2 bases respectively, with 6 bases between them.

The rearrangement joins TRBV18 to TRBJ2-3; 10 bases are a match to TRBD2. The ends lost 2 bases at V and 4 bases at J; junction bases unmatched: 6. This CDR3 contains 16 residues. CDR1 is KGHSH and CDR2 is LQKENI in the germline V gene. CDR3 protein: CASSPGVGTSADTQYF. CDR3 DNA: TGTGCCAGCTCACCAGGGGTTGGGACTAGCGCAGATACGCAGTATTTT.

The rearrangement uses TRBV6-6 and TRBJ1-1; D gene uncertain. Trimming removed 5 bases at V and 0 bases at J, with 10 bases between. This CDR3 has 14 amino acids. Per the germline V gene, CDR1 is MNHNY and CDR2 is SVGAGI (reference sequence). CDR3 loop: CASSKQVMNTEAFF. CDR3 DNA: TGTGCCAGCAGTAAACAAGTTATGAACACTGAAGCTTTCTTT.

In its sample, this clone ranks as medium-sized. This chain links TRBV6-5 with TRBJ2-2, with TRBD1 as a possible D gene (5 bases). CDR3 length equals 16 residues. Germline V lookup: CDR1 MNHEY, CDR2 SVGAGI. The ends were cut back, 6 bases at V and 0 bases at J, with 14 bases in the middle. The CDR3 region is CASRYRFLTNTGELFF. Here the CDR3 DNA reads TGTGCCAGCAGGTACAGGTTTCTAACGAACACCGGGGAGCTGTTTTTT.

The chain links TRBV6-6 to TRBJ1-6; 7 bases agree with TRBD1. The germline V gene encodes CDR1 MNHNY and CDR2 SVGAGI (reference sequence). The CDR3 length is 16 residues. With V trimmed by 5 bases and J by 10 bases, 14 bases remained unmatched. In DNA, the CDR3 is TGTGCCAGCAGTCCTCGGACAGGCGAAGGAGGATCACCCCTCCACTTT. Protein sequence: CASSPRTGEGGSPLHF.

CDR3 in amino acids: CASSAKAGQGTGELFF. In DNA form, the CDR3 reads TGTGCCAGCAGCGCCAAAGCGGGTCAGGGAACCGGGGAGCTGTTTTTT. V gene TRBV9 combines with J gene TRBJ2-2, with D possibly TRBD2 on 6 matching bases. V lost 3 bases, J lost 5 bases, and 17 bases lay in between. CDR1 and CDR2 (germline): SGDLS, YYNGEE. This CDR3 is built from 16 residues.

This chain links TRBV21-1 with TRBJ2-7; TRBD1 was called by the table and not checked on the DNA. TRBV21-1 is noted as a pseudogene. The CDR3 has 16 amino acids. The CDR3 is CASSKNTTGRQYEQYF. CDR3 sequence (DNA): TGTGCCAGCAGCAAAAATACGACAGGGAGGCAATACGAGCAGTACTTC.

The chain couples TRBV4-1 to TRBJ1-5, with 8 bases identical to TRBD1. The V gene's germline CDR1 is MGHRA and CDR2 YSYEKL. Trimming cost V 0 bases and J 2 bases; bases outside gene matches: 0. CDR3 size: 15 residues. The CDR3: CASSQETGGNQPQHF. In nucleotides, the CDR3 is TGCGCCAGCAGCCAAGAGACAGGGGGCAATCAGCCCCAGCATTTT.